This passage covers 31 T cell receptor beta chains from one sample sequenced in a study of T-cell memory formation after mild COVID-19. MiXCR, applied by TCRdb to the 5' RACE reads, yields one record per CDR3 protein. The sample lists roughly 150,000 distinct CDR3 sequences, around 15% occurring once. Input material: PBMCs or a T cell subset sorted from them (not recorded which). These receptors were obtained from an adult woman who had mild COVID-19 (a few samples of this study predate the infection). Cell type and time point are not known.

J is TRBJ2-5 and V is TRBV5-1; D not resolved. The CDR3 spans 16 residues. Between the trimmed V and J ends, which lost 4 bases and 0 bases, there was a span of 16 bases. CDR1 is SGHRS and CDR2 is YFSETQ in the germline V gene. For the CDR3, the DNA is TGCGCCAGCAGCCGAATATTCCGGCCGTACCAAGAGACCCAGTACTTC. Translated, it gives CASSRIFRPYQETQYF.

The V gene is TRBV5-1, the J gene TRBJ2-4; tentatively, D is TRBD1 (6 bases). CDR3 size: 16 residues. Germline lookup yields CDR1 SGHRS and CDR2 YFSETQ. The V end lost 4 bases, the J end lost 5 bases, and 19 bases lay between the germline ends. The CDR3 region has the DNA TGCGCCAGCAGCCTGGGACAACCTGCGGGCGAAAACATTCAGTACTTC. Translated, it gives CASSLGQPAGENIQYF.

The chain couples TRBV5-1 to TRBJ2-2; D not certain. This CDR3 has 13 amino acids. The germline V gene encodes CDR1 SGHRS and CDR2 YFSETQ. Trimming removed 1 base at V and 9 bases at J, with 10 bases between. CDR3: CASSLIRGRELFF. The CDR3 DNA follows: TGCGCCAGCAGCTTGATCCGCGGCCGGGAGCTGTTTTTT.

This clonotype has just a few counts. This chain connects TRBV4-1 to TRBJ1-6; 8 bases fit TRBD1. CDR1 is MGHRA and CDR2 is YSYEKL in the germline V gene. The V segment lost 2 bases and the J segment 10 bases; nucleotides outside the gene matches: 13. The CDR3 sequence is 17 residues long. The CDR3 nucleotides read TGCGCCAGCAGCCAATTCTCAGGGGGCGCAGATGGGTCACCCCTCCACTTT. Residues: CASSQFSGGADGSPLHF.

V is TRBV5-6 and J is TRBJ1-2, with 7 bases aligning to TRBD1. After removal of 5 bases from V and 4 bases from J, the junction contained 11 bases not matched to a gene. CDR3 length: 15 residues. Germline loops: CDR1 SGHDT, CDR2 YYEEEE. CDR3 loop: CASSPTGTVLYGYTF. Written as DNA, the CDR3 is TGTGCCAGCAGTCCAACCGGGACAGTACTCTATGGCTACACCTTC.

The sample holds a few counts of this clonotype. This chain joins TRBV20-1 and TRBJ2-1, with 11 bases identical to TRBD2. V was pared by 5 bases and J by 7 bases, with 10 bases of the junction left unmatched. The CDR3 spans 15 residues. CDR1 DFQATT and CDR2 SNEGSKA come from the germline V gene (reference sequence). CDR3 residues: CSAPLAGGRGNEQFF. In DNA form, the CDR3 reads TGCAGTGCTCCCCTAGCGGGAGGTCGGGGGAATGAGCAGTTCTTC.

This clonotype was seen a handful of times. The gene calls are TRBV19 and TRBJ2-7; 10 nucleotides agree with TRBD1. Germline-derived CDR1 and CDR2 are LNHDA and SQIVND (reference sequence). The CDR3 runs to 15 residues. The V and J ends lost 4 bases and 0 bases, in that order; junction bases with no gene match: 3. Here the CDR3 reads CASSRGTGVSYEQYF. CDR3 DNA: TGTGCCAGTAGTAGAGGGACAGGGGTCTCCTACGAGCAGTACTTC.

This clonotype was seen at least ten times. V is TRBV7-6 and J is TRBJ2-5, with 7 bases identical to TRBD1. The germline CDR1 and CDR2 sequences are SGHVS and FNYEAQ. Trimming removed 7 bases from V and 3 bases from J; junction bases left unmatched: 5. CDR3 size: 13 residues. CDR3 nucleotide sequence: TGTGCCAGCACCCGACAGGGAAAAGAGACCCAGTACTTC. Encoded protein: CASTRQGKETQYF. Based on the CDR3 plus reference TRBV7-6 and TRBJ2-5, the full variable domain is GAGVSQSPRYKVTKRGQDVALRCDPISGHVSLYWYRQALGQGPEFLTYFNYEAQQDKSGLPNDRFSAERPEGSISTLTIQRTEQRDSAMYRCASTRQGKETQYFGPGTRLLVL.

This sequence joins TRBV6-2 or TRBV6-3 and TRBJ1-5; possible D gene TRBD1, 6 bases. The V end was cut by 6 bases, the J end by 5 bases, with 26 bases between. This CDR3 region has 18 residues. The germline V gene encodes CDR1 MNHEY and CDR2 SVGEGT. The CDR3 loop is CASRGPLRSWGRDQPQHF. The CDR3 DNA is TGTGCCAGCAGAGGACCATTACGGAGTTGGGGGCGCGATCAGCCCCAGCATTTT.

This sequence joins TRBV10-3 and TRBJ2-5, with 13 bases that match TRBD2. J lost 1 base, V lost 11 bases, and 7 bases had no gene match. CDR3 size: 15 residues. CDR1 is ENHRY, CDR2 SYGVKD, per germline. The CDR3 loop reads CASPGTSGVQETQYF. CDR3 nucleotide sequence: TGTGCCTCTCCGGGGACTAGCGGGGTCCAAGAGACCCAGTACTTC.

There are a few counts of this clonotype. The V and J genes are TRBV18 and TRBJ2-3; D not resolved. Germline loops: CDR1 KGHSH, CDR2 LQKENI. The CDR3 spans 12 residues. Trimming took 2 bases from V and 6 from J, leaving 6 bases between them. As DNA, the CDR3 is TGTGCCAGCTCACCAGTGGGGGATACGCAGTATTTT. This translates into CASSPVGDTQYF.

This clonotype was seen a handful of times. The chain links TRBV5-6 to TRBJ2-7; D is tentatively TRBD1 or TRBD2 (5 bases each). The CDR3 is 13 amino acids. V was pared by 0 bases and J by 4 bases, with 8 bases between. Germline CDR1 SGHDT, CDR2 YYEEEE. DNA for the CDR3: TGTGCCAGCAGCTTGGGCGAGGGGTACGAGCAGTACTTC. This translates into CASSLGEGYEQYF.

This clonotype appeared a few times. V and J are TRBV4-3 and TRBJ2-7, with a tentative D call TRBD2 (6 bases). Germline assignment: CDR1 LGHNA and CDR2 YSLEER. Between the trimmed V and J ends, which lost 0 bases and 4 bases, there was a span of 13 bases. CDR3 length: 15 amino acids. The CDR3 nucleotides read TGCGCCAGCAGCCAAGATCGGCGGGACGTGTACGAGCAGTACTTC. Amino acid sequence: CASSQDRRDVYEQYF.

This rearrangement joins TRBV19 to TRBJ1-4, with 8 nucleotides matching TRBD1. V shed 0 bases and J 10 bases; nucleotides not matched to a gene: 7. Germline loops: CDR1 LNHDA, CDR2 SQIVND (reference sequence). This CDR3 has 15 amino acids. The DNA for the CDR3 is TGTGCCAGTAGTATAGAGGGCAGACAGGGGAGAAAACTGTTTTTT. Translated, it gives CASSIEGRQGRKLFF.

The sample holds a few counts of this clonotype. The J gene is TRBJ2-3, the V gene TRBV7-9; TRBD2 matches 16 bases. The J segment lost 2 bases and the V segment lost 5 bases, leaving 19 bases of the junction unmatched. The CDR3 length is 22 residues. The V gene's germline CDR1 is SEHNR and CDR2 FQNEAQ (reference sequence). In DNA, the CDR3 is TGTGCCAGCAGCCCCGGGACAGCCGGGACTAGCGGGAGGGCCCCGGACACAGATACGCAGTATTTT. It yields the protein CASSPGTAGTSGRAPDTDTQYF.

This clonotype was counted many times. The V and J genes are TRBV12-3 or TRBV12-4 and TRBJ2-2; D is uncertain. Trimming took off 6 bases at V and 0 bases at J, with 2 bases between the two ends. The CDR3 extends over 12 amino acids. The CDR3 spells CASSPNTGELFF. The CDR3 DNA sequence: TGTGCCAGCAGCCCGAACACCGGGGAGCTGTTTTTT.

V is TRBV4-1 and J is TRBJ1-1; TRBD1 might be the D (5 bases). The CDR3 is 15 amino acids. CDR1 and CDR2 from the germline V gene are MGHRA and YSYEKL. Between the trimmed V and J ends, which lost 2 bases and 5 bases, there was a span of 15 bases. The CDR3, as DNA: TGCGCCAGCAGCCAACGGAGCAGGGAGAGAACTGAAGCTTTCTTT. This encodes CASSQRSRERTEAFF.

The genes are TRBV29-1 and TRBJ1-1; D might be TRBD1 (5 bases). Trimming removed 5 bases from V and 12 bases from J, with 19 bases in between. Germline-derived CDR1 and CDR2 are SQVTM and ANQGSEA. The CDR3 length is 12 residues. Here the CDR3 reads CSVSLAGANPFF. For the CDR3, the DNA is TGCAGCGTTTCTCTTGCCGGGGCGAATCCTTTCTTT.

This clonotype was observed a single time. The rearrangement links TRBV2 to TRBJ1-2; D may be TRBD1 (5 bases). Germline V gene sequence: CDR1 SNHLY, CDR2 FYNNEI. The CDR3 has 17 residues. V lost 2 bases to trimming and J lost 4 bases, with 20 bases between them. DNA for the CDR3: TGTGCCAGCAGTGAATCCCCCTGGCCAGGGATGGGCTATGGCTACACCTTC. It codes for CASSESPWPGMGYGYTF.

A few counts support this clonotype. The rearrangement joins TRBV5-1 to TRBJ1-3, with a weak D call TRBD1 (5 bases). This CDR3 is 16 amino acids long. Between the trimmed V and J ends, which lost 4 bases and 0 bases, there was a span of 14 bases. Per germline, CDR1 SGHRS and CDR2 YFSETQ. Here the CDR3 reads CASSPIDRHSGNTIYF. Written as DNA, the CDR3 is TGCGCCAGCAGCCCTATAGACAGACACTCTGGAAACACCATATATTTT. Full variable domain (rest looked up from reference TRBV5-1 and TRBJ1-3): KAGVTQTPRYLIKTRGQQVTLSCSPISGHRSVSWYQQTPGQGLQFLFEYFSETQRNKGNFPGRFSGRQFSNSRSEMNVSTLELGDSALYLCASSPIDRHSGNTIYFGEGSWLTVV.

CDR3 residues: CSVEDQGRIETQYF. The CDR3 DNA follows: TGCAGCGTTGAAGATCAGGGCAGAATAGAGACCCAGTACTTC. V is TRBV29-1 and J is TRBJ2-5; D may be TRBD1 (5 bases). Germline CDR1 reads SQVTM; CDR2 reads ANQGSEA. The germline V and J ends were trimmed by 0 bases and 4 bases, with 12 bases remaining between them. There are 14 residues in the CDR3.

This clonotype came up a few times. J is TRBJ2-7 and V is TRBV21-1; the D segment call TRBD1 is taken from the table without a DNA check. TRBV21-1 is a documented pseudogene. The CDR3 has 14 residues. CDR3 sequence: CASRPGQGATEQYF. CDR3 nucleotide sequence: TGTGCCAGCAGGCCGGGACAGGGGGCAACCGAGCAGTACTTC.

The chain combines TRBV30 with TRBJ2-7, with D perhaps matching TRBD1 (6 bases). The CDR3 totals 13 residues. Germline V lookup: CDR1 GTSNPN, CDR2 SVGIG (reference sequence). Deletions cut 2 bases from V and 5 bases from J, with 13 bases between. Written as DNA, the CDR3 is TGTGCCTGGAGTAAGACAGGATTCGACGAGCAGTACTTC. Its translation: CAWSKTGFDEQYF.

This clonotype was counted a few times. V usage is TRBV6-6 and J usage is TRBJ1-2; possibly TRBD1 for D (6 bases). The ends were cut back, 2 bases at V and 4 bases at J, with 20 bases in the middle. Looked up from germline, CDR1 is MNHNY and CDR2 is SVGAGI (reference sequence). CDR3 length: 17 residues. CDR3 protein: CASSYNLRQGLIYGYTF. The DNA of the CDR3 is TGTGCCAGCAGTTACAATCTCCGGCAGGGGCTTATCTATGGCTACACCTTC.

This clonotype turned up a few times. The V call is TRBV20-1, the J call TRBJ2-1, with 8 bases lining up with TRBD2. Germline V gives CDR1 DFQATT, CDR2 SNEGSKA (reference sequence). CDR3 size: 15 residues. After removal of 6 bases from V and 3 bases from J, the junction contained 10 bases not matched to a gene. Here the CDR3 DNA reads TGCAGTGCCCCCCCCCGAAGCGGGGGCTACAATGAGCAGTTCTTC. Translating gives CSAPPRSGGYNEQFF.

This clonotype was counted only a few times. The J gene is TRBJ2-2, the V gene TRBV19, with no clear D. Germline V lookup: CDR1 LNHDA, CDR2 SQIVND (reference sequence). The CDR3 covers 13 residues. Trimming removed 2 bases from V and 5 bases from J, with 6 bases in between. The chain's CDR3 is CASSIMGTGELFF. In DNA, the CDR3 is TGTGCCAGTAGTATAATGGGGACCGGGGAGCTGTTTTTT.

The chain carries TRBV5-4 and TRBJ2-7; 9 bases align to TRBD1. Trimming cost V 4 bases and J 0 bases; bases outside gene matches: 5. CDR3 size: 15 residues. Germline CDR1 is SGHNT and CDR2 is YYREEE (reference sequence). The CDR3 sequence: CASSLRDRDSYEQYF. CDR3 nucleotide sequence: TGTGCCAGCAGCCTCAGGGACAGGGACTCCTACGAGCAGTACTTC.

The chain couples TRBV4-3 to TRBJ2-2; 14 bases agree with TRBD2. V lost 4 bases and J lost 2; bases outside the gene matches: 6. The CDR3 is made up of 18 amino acids. Germline loops: CDR1 LGHNA, CDR2 YSLEER. The CDR3 region is CASSPATSGRANTGELFF. In DNA form, the CDR3 reads TGCGCCAGCAGCCCGGCGACTAGCGGGAGGGCTAACACCGGGGAGCTGTTTTTT.

The chain is built from TRBV5-1 and TRBJ2-7; tentative D call: TRBD1 (5 bases). Germline values: CDR1 SGHRS, CDR2 YFSETQ. V dropped 4 bases and J dropped 9 bases, with 14 bases sitting between them. The CDR3 runs 12 residues. This CDR3 is CASSTGHPSQYF. In DNA form, the CDR3 reads TGCGCCAGCAGCACTGGACATCCGTCGCAGTACTTC.

This clonotype came up many times. V is TRBV11-2 and J is TRBJ2-2; 8 positions match TRBD1. CDR1 and CDR2 from the germline V gene are SGHAT and FQNNGV. The CDR3 has 15 amino acids. V dropped 1 base and J dropped 5; count of bases not matched to a gene: 3. Here the CDR3 DNA reads TGTGCCAGCAGCTTAGTCAGGGGGCGGACCGGGGAGCTGTTTTTT. This encodes CASSLVRGRTGELFF.

This clonotype was recorded many times. One end of the junction is discordant with germline, which a read error may explain. The DNA for the CDR3 is TGTGCCAGCAGCTTAGCAGGGGGTAGCACAGATACGCAGTATTTT. Its protein is CASSLAGGSTDTQYF. This chain joins TRBV5-1 and TRBJ2-3; TRBD1 matches 7 bases. This CDR3 comprises 15 residues. The germline CDR1 and CDR2 sequences are SGHRS and YFSETQ.